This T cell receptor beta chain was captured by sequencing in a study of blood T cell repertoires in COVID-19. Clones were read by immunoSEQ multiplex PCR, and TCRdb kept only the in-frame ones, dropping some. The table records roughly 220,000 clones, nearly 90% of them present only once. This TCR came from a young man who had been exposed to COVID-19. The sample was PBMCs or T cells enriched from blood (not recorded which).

The CDR3 region is CASSSSGQSSYNEQFF. The CDR3 DNA follows: TGTGCCAGCAGCTCGAGCGGGCAGAGCTCCTACAATGAGCAGTTCTTC. The chain uses TRBV7-6 and TRBJ2-1; possibly TRBD2 for D (6 bases). The CDR3 length is 16 residues. The ends were cut back, 4 bases at V and 0 bases at J, with 13 bases in the middle. The germline CDR1 and CDR2 sequences are SGHVS and FNYEAQ.